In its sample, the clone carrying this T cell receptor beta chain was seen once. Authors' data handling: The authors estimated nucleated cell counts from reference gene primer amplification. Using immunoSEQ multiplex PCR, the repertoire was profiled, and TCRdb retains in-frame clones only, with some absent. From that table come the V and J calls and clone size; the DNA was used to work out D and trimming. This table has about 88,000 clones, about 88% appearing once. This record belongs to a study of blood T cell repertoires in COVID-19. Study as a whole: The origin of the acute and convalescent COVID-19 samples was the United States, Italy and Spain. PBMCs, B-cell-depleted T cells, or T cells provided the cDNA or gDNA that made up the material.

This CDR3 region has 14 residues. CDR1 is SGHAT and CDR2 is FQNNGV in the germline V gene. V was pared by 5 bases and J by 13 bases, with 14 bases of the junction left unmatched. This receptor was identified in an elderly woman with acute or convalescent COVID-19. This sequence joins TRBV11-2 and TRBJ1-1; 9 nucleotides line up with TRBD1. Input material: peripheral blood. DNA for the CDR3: TGTGCCAGCAGCCCTAACAGGGGGCGGCCCTGGGGTTTCTTT. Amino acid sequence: CASSPNRGRPWGFF.